Sequencing of this T cell receptor (beta chain) was carried out in a study of response to subunit inactivated influenza vaccine. Overall study findings and caveats: Few additional T cells are recruited per seasonal influenza vaccination, authors suggested.

TCRdb reprocessed the RT-PCR reads via MiXCR and lists one record per CDR3 protein. This table has about 520,000 distinct CDR3 sequences, about 25% appearing once. Trimming removed 6 bases from V and 6 bases from J; junction bases left unmatched: 12. CDR1 and CDR2 (germline): MNHNS, SASEGT. The CDR3 extends over 17 amino acids. In this sample, this clonotype turned up a few times. Antigen unknown. The sequence was obtained from a man aged 45-65 years who received an inactivated influenza vaccine. Sample: CD4+ T cells sorted from PBMCs, taken 5 days after vaccination. The chain recombines TRBV6-1 with TRBJ2-1, with 12 bases identical to TRBD2. CDR3 residues: CASRHGTSGPLANEQFF. The CDR3 bases are TGTGCCAGCAGACACGGGACTAGCGGGCCCCTGGCCAATGAGCAGTTCTTC.